Each of the 25 T cell receptor beta chains below was sequenced from the same sample in a study of shared clonotypes between healthy human individuals. This table comes from immunoSEQ multiplex PCR, and its TCRdb copy is limited to in-frame clones, with some not included. The repertoire consists of about 1,800,000 clones, with 85% to 95% occurring once and the leading ten covering 1.2%. The naive CD8 subset, CD45RO-negative cells positively selected for CCR7, excluded terminally differentiated effector memory CD45RA+ cells. Sequenced input: naive CD8+ T cells sorted from blood. These receptors all come from a man younger than 30 in good health.

This clone came up a few times. The chain is built from TRBV7-2 and TRBJ2-7; D possibly corresponds to TRBD1 (5 bases). V was shortened by 2 bases and J by 3 bases, with 14 bases between the two germline ends. The CDR3 has 15 residues. Germline-derived CDR1 and CDR2 are SGHTA and FQGNSA. The CDR3 nucleotides are TGTGCCAGCAGCTTAAGGGGCACTTCGTACTACGAGCAGTACTTC. This encodes CASSLRGTSYYEQYF.

The chain's CDR3 is CASKREGAYEQYF. CDR3 nucleotides: TGTGCCAGCAAAAGGGAAGGTGCCTACGAGCAGTACTTC. V is TRBV27 and J is TRBJ2-7; D not resolved. V was trimmed by 7 bases and J by 2 bases, leaving 12 bases between them. Germline CDR1 reads MNHEY; CDR2 reads SMNVEV (reference sequence). The CDR3 spans 13 residues.

This clone came up once. The gene calls are TRBV4-1 and TRBJ2-2, with 8 bases identical to TRBD2. V shed 0 bases and J 7 bases; nucleotides not matched to a gene: 7. The CDR3 length is 16 residues. CDR1 MGHRA and CDR2 YSYEKL come from the germline V gene. CDR3 in amino acids: CASSQDTGGGVGELFF. The CDR3 nucleotides are TGCGCCAGCAGCCAAGATACGGGGGGGGGCGTCGGGGAGCTGTTTTTT.

The rearrangement joins TRBV4-1 to TRBJ2-1; 11 bases match TRBD2. Germline V gene data show CDR1 as MGHRA and CDR2 as YSYEKL. This CDR3 contains 18 residues. With V trimmed by 0 bases and J by 7 bases, 11 bases remained unmatched. Here the CDR3 DNA reads TGCGCCAGCAGCCAAGACGATAGCGGGGGGGCCATCGGAAATGAGCAGTTCTTC. This translates into CASSQDDSGGAIGNEQFF.

The rearrangement uses TRBV13 and TRBJ2-3, with a tentative D call TRBD2 (5 bases). Between the trimmed V and J ends, which lost 1 base and 2 bases, there was a span of 7 bases. The CDR3 loop spans 14 amino acids. Germline V lookup: CDR1 PRHDT, CDR2 FYEKMQ (reference sequence). Here the CDR3 reads CASSLERATDTQYF. The CDR3 DNA is TGTGCCAGCAGCTTAGAGAGGGCCACAGATACGCAGTATTTT.

CDR3 amino acids: CASSLGENSGNTIYF. The CDR3 DNA sequence: TGTGCCAGCAGCTTGGGGGAGAACTCTGGAAACACCATATATTTT. The chain combines TRBV5-6 with TRBJ1-3; no clear D gene. Germline-derived CDR1 and CDR2 are SGHDT and YYEEEE. V was pared by 0 bases and J by 0 bases, with 7 bases between. The CDR3 totals 15 residues.

This rearrangement joins TRBV25-1 to TRBJ1-6; D is possibly TRBD1 (5 bases). Germline V CDR1 and CDR2: MGHDK, SYGVNS. Between the trimmed V and J ends, which lost 7 bases and 1 base, there was a span of 11 bases. This CDR3 is 15 amino acids long. The chain's CDR3 is CASNLGGSYNSPLHF. CDR3 coding DNA: TGTGCCAGCAACTTGGGGGGATCCTATAATTCACCCCTCCACTTT. The whole variable domain, remainder taken from reference TRBV25-1 and TRBJ1-6, is EADIYQTPRYLVIGTGKKITLECSQTMGHDKMYWYQQDPGMELHLIHYSYGVNSTEKGDLSSESTVSRIRTEHFPLTLESARPSHTSQYLCASNLGGSYNSPLHFGNGTRLTVT.

V usage is TRBV4-1 and J usage is TRBJ1-2, with D perhaps TRBD1 (5 bases). Germline loops: CDR1 MGHRA, CDR2 YSYEKL. The CDR3 has 15 residues. V was cut by 0 bases and J by 4 bases, with 12 bases left in between. This CDR3 reads CASSQEGGVLYGYTF. CDR3 nucleotide sequence: TGCGCCAGCAGCCAAGAGGGGGGGGTTCTCTATGGCTACACCTTC.

The chain couples TRBV30 to TRBJ2-7, with 8 bases aligning to TRBD1. The CDR3 is made up of 12 amino acids. Germline loops: CDR1 GTSNPN, CDR2 SVGIG (reference sequence). V trimming: 5 bases; J trimming: 4 bases; junction bases outside the gene matches: 4. CDR3 sequence (DNA): TGTGCCTGGGCAGGGGGCGGGTACGAGCAGTACTTC. It yields the protein CAWAGGGYEQYF.

The sample holds one count of this clone. This sequence joins TRBV7-9 and TRBJ2-5; TRBD2 might be the D (6 bases). Germline V gene data show CDR1 as SEHNR and CDR2 as FQNEAQ (reference sequence). The CDR3 spans 17 residues. V was clipped by 2 bases and J by 5 bases, with 21 bases between them. The DNA of the CDR3 is TGTGCCAGCAGCTTATCAGCGGGCGGGATGGGCGAGGAGACCCAGTACTTC. Protein sequence: CASSLSAGGMGEETQYF.

This clone is a singleton in its sample. The CDR3 DNA is TGCGCCAGCAGCCAAGATTCCCCAGCAGGGGTTTACGAGCAGTACTTC. As protein: CASSQDSPAGVYEQYF. The V gene is TRBV4-3, the J gene TRBJ2-7, with a weak D call TRBD1 (6 bases). Per germline, CDR1 LGHNA and CDR2 YSLEER. Trimming took off 0 bases at V and 4 bases at J, with 16 bases between the two ends. The CDR3 contains 16 residues.

The CDR3 bases are TGTGCCAGCAGCTTGGAGTTTGGTTGGGAAGGAGAGACCCAGTACTTC. It translates to CASSLEFGWEGETQYF. The V call is TRBV5-4, the J call TRBJ2-5, with D hard to call. Trimming left V 0 bases short and J 4 bases short, with 16 bases between. Germline CDR1 and CDR2: SGHNT and YYREEE (reference sequence). This CDR3 comprises 16 residues.

The chain carries TRBV29-1 and TRBJ2-3, with no clear D. Germline CDR1 SQVTM, CDR2 ANQGSEA. The V gene lost 1 base and the J gene lost 1 base, with 9 bases spanning the gap. This CDR3 comprises 14 residues. The CDR3 DNA sequence: TGCAGCGTTGAAGGCGGACCTGGCACAGATACGCAGTATTTT. Amino acid sequence: CSVEGGPGTDTQYF.

This chain connects TRBV19 to TRBJ1-5; no definite D call. V lost 3 bases and J lost 8, with 11 bases in between. Germline CDR1 is LNHDA and CDR2 is SQIVND (reference sequence). The CDR3 loop spans 13 amino acids. CDR3 nucleotides: TGTGCCAGTAGTATGATTTGGGGTGAGCCCCAGCATTTT. This translates into CASSMIWGEPQHF.

V and J are TRBV27 and TRBJ2-3; D unresolved. V lost 5 bases, J lost 3 bases, and 9 bases lay in between. The CDR3 contains 13 residues. Per the germline V gene, CDR1 is MNHEY and CDR2 is SMNVEV (reference sequence). The CDR3 sequence is CASSQLGTDTQYF. The DNA for the CDR3 is TGTGCCAGCAGTCAATTGGGAACAGATACGCAGTATTTT.

The rearrangement links TRBV6-5 to TRBJ2-7; 9 bases line up with TRBD2. The V gene's germline CDR1 is MNHEY and CDR2 SVGAGI. The CDR3 is 14 amino acids. Trimming removed 10 bases from V and 2 bases from J; junction bases left unmatched: 9. This CDR3 is CATSGASGAYEQYF. The CDR3 DNA reads TGTGCCACCTCCGGGGCTAGCGGGGCCTACGAGCAGTACTTC.

This chain joins TRBV5-6 and TRBJ2-7; D perhaps matches TRBD2 (5 bases). The CDR3 totals 13 residues. Trimming cost V 0 bases and J 5 bases, with 9 bases left between them. The germline CDR1 and CDR2 sequences are SGHDT and YYEEEE. The CDR3 DNA reads TGTGCCAGCAGCTTGGGACTATCCAACGAGCAGTACTTC. Amino acid sequence: CASSLGLSNEQYF.

The chain joins TRBV5-4 to TRBJ2-7; perhaps TRBD2 as D (5 bases). Trimming took 0 bases from V and 10 from J, leaving 8 bases between them. This CDR3 comprises 11 residues. Germline lookup yields CDR1 SGHNT and CDR2 YYREEE (reference sequence). The CDR3 loop reads CASSLEGDQYF. The CDR3 DNA reads TGTGCCAGCAGCTTGGAGGGAGACCAGTACTTC. Full variable domain (outside the CDR3, taken from reference TRBV5-4 and TRBJ2-7): ETGVTQSPTHLIKTRGQQVTLRCSSQSGHNTVSWYQQALGQGPQFIFQYYREEENGRGNFPPRFSGLQFPNYSSELNVNALELDDSALYLCASSLEGDQYFGPGTRLTVT.

This clone is a singleton in its sample. The chain has TRBV29-1 and TRBJ2-7, with unresolved D. Germline CDR1 reads SQVTM; CDR2 reads ANQGSEA. The CDR3 is 12 amino acids. Trimming removed 5 bases at V and 1 base at J, with 9 bases between. The CDR3 nucleotides are TGCAGCGTTCGGCAGTCTTCCTACGAGCAGTACTTC. Protein product: CSVRQSSYEQYF.

Concerning this clone: This same CDR3 is encoded by further DNA sequences in the sample. The chain recombines TRBV6-6 with TRBJ2-5; 8 bases align to TRBD2. In germline, CDR1 is MNHNY, CDR2 SVGAGI (reference sequence). Trimming removed 2 bases from V and 4 bases from J; junction bases left unmatched: 3. The CDR3 length is 14 residues. Written as DNA, the CDR3 is TGTGCCAGCAGTTACCGCGGGGGGCGAGAGACCCAGTACTTC. Residues: CASSYRGGRETQYF.

The chain has TRBV7-6 and TRBJ2-7; 8 nucleotides match TRBD1. Per germline, CDR1 SGHVS and CDR2 FNYEAQ. CDR3 size: 14 residues. The V gene end was trimmed by 4 bases and the J gene end by 3 bases; junction bases not matched to a gene: 5. CDR3 amino acids: CASSSTGTGYEQYF. The DNA of the CDR3 is TGTGCCAGCAGCTCGACCGGGACAGGCTACGAGCAGTACTTC.

The V gene is TRBV15, the J gene TRBJ1-4; D gene unclear. The CDR3 has 12 amino acids. CDR1 is LNHNV, CDR2 YYDKDF, per germline (reference sequence). V was clipped by 2 bases and J by 8 bases, with 6 bases between them. The DNA of the CDR3 is TGTGCCACCAGCAGATCTTCGGAAAAACTGTTTTTT. Amino acids: CATSRSSEKLFF. Based on the CDR3 plus reference TRBV15 and TRBJ1-4, the full variable domain is DAMVIQNPRYQVTQFGKPVTLSCSQTLNHNVMYWYQQKSSQAPKLLFHYYDKDFNNEADTPDNFQSRRPNTSFCFLDIRSPGLGDTAMYLCATSRSSEKLFFGSGTQLSVL.

This rearrangement joins TRBV13 to TRBJ2-3; TRBD2 agrees at 8 bases. Germline V lookup: CDR1 PRHDT, CDR2 FYEKMQ (reference sequence). The J segment lost 5 bases and the V segment lost 8 bases, leaving 6 bases of the junction unmatched. The CDR3 is 13 amino acids. Here the CDR3 DNA reads TGTGCCAGCGAGGAGCTAGCGGGAGATACGCAGTATTTT. This gives the protein CASEELAGDTQYF.

The gene calls are TRBV7-9 and TRBJ2-5; D remains ambiguous. The CDR3 is made up of 14 amino acids. With 3 bases removed from V and 1 base from J, the gap between germline ends came to 9 bases. Germline values: CDR1 SEHNR, CDR2 FQNEAQ (reference sequence). The CDR3 DNA reads TGTGCCAGCAGCTTGAACGTCCTCCAAGAGACCCAGTACTTC. Amino acids: CASSLNVLQETQYF. Looking up the rest from reference TRBV7-9 and TRBJ2-5 gives the full variable domain: DTGVSQNPRHKITKRGQNVTFRCDPISEHNRLYWYRQTLGQGPEFLTYFQNEAQLEKSRLLSDRFSAERPKGSFSTLEIQRTEQGDSAMYLCASSLNVLQETQYFGPGTRLLVL.

The chain carries TRBV29-1 and TRBJ2-3; D ambiguous. The germline V gene has CDR1 SQVTM and CDR2 ANQGSEA. The CDR3 consists of 13 residues. Trimming pared 7 bases from V and 1 base from J, leaving 12 bases between. CDR3 protein: CSATDVRTDTQYF. The CDR3 nucleotides read TGCAGCGCCACGGACGTCCGCACAGATACGCAGTATTTT.